This T cell receptor (beta chain) was identified during a study of shared clonotypes between healthy human individuals (TCRdb year 2020). For context, the study as a whole: Three men and a couple of women, aged 18 to 49 years, made up the cohort. To estimate repertoire size and how much clonotypes are shared between individuals, the study performed deep sequencing of blood TCR repertoires from a few healthy adults. To increase sequencing depth and limit assay-specific biases, different laboratories used diverse techniques to prepare libraries and sequence TCR repertoires. Between about 0.8 and 8.9 billion PBMCs per donor were obtained by leukapheresis. What the authors observed across the whole study: Because the study included only a small number of donors, the genetic and exposure-history diversity represented was limited. Pairwise subsampling led to the expectation that sequencing depth would affect the degree of clonotype sharing among donors. Sampling was limited to blood, and TCR repertoires in tissue likely differ from TCR repertoires in blood.

Using the deep immunoSEQ assay, multiplex PCR amplified TCR CDR3 regions from genomic DNA. Genomic DNA extracted from each cell subset was distributed evenly over all wells of several immunoSEQ 96-well plates, and each plate served as one replicate. Each replicate PCR for unsorted PBMC received approximately 300 ng genomic DNA, equal to 30,000 or so T cell genomes. Ten immunoSEQ deep assay plates were used to sequence unsorted PBMC genomic DNA. Purified libraries were measured with a Qubit 3.0 fluorometer, size-checked on a Bioanalyzer 2100, and measured again with the KAPA Library Quantification kit. Every immunoSEQ 96-well plate was sequenced on a dedicated single-read 150-cycle Illumina NextSeq 550 flow cell. In the original analysis: Because only junctional sequences without quality scores were contained in the immunoSEQ output, filtering matching that applied to full-length reads could not be performed. Sequences were annotated with PyIR, a Python wrapper for IgBLAST v1.9, using IMGT germline references to assign V/J genes and CDR3. Reads were filtered out if the reads had weak V/J assignments (E-value above 1e-6), no CDR3, stop codons, out-of-frame junctions, or ambiguous translated residues. V3J clonotypes were defined as sequences sharing an identical inferred V gene, J gene, and CDR3 amino acid sequence. The percentage overlap between two repertoires was calculated by dividing the number of shared unique clonotypes by the size of the smaller repertoire. RTK rarefaction, the Chao1 estimator, and Recon v2.1 estimates of unobserved clonotypes were used to assess repertoire richness. TCRdb re-hosts the immuneACCESS table, in-frame sequences only. Its copies lack some clones; in the studies checked, an unresolved V gene accounts for under half of them, and the cause for the rest is not known. V, J and clone size are taken as reported in that table, and D and trimming were inferred from the DNA itself. For this sample there are hundreds of thousands of clones; around 78% appear just once. The top ten clones comprise around 12% of the sample.

With respect to this clone: The specificity of this receptor is unknown. No much larger clone is present one base from it, and per-base qualities are unavailable.

There are 15 amino acids in the CDR3, from cysteine to phenylalanine inclusive. Only CDR3 DNA remains: 45 bases, in frame from the first base. The junction carries 18 bases between V and J, which are trimmed by 5 bases and 4 bases respectively. The germline V gene (reference sequence) sets CDR1 to MNHNY and CDR2 to SVGAGI. Donors were healthy HIV-negative adults with no recently reported acute infections or vaccinations. Every donor was a Caucasian adult residing in Nashville, Tennessee, USA. For unsorted samples, 75 million to 100 million PBMCs were counted and genomic DNA was extracted with the QIAamp DNA Blood Mini kit. After blood collection by leukapheresis, PBMCs were isolated using Ficoll-Histopaque density gradient centrifugation and then cryopreserved in the vapor phase of liquid nitrogen.

The source material was PBMCs. This receptor was obtained from a middle-aged woman in good health. Some clones in this sample may be carry-over from other donors' samples. The rearrangement joined TRBV6-6 to TRBJ2-7, with a tentative D gene TRBD1 over 6 matching bases. The CDR3: CASSRAGTSEYEQYF. In nucleotides, the sequence is TGTGCCAGCAGTCGAGCCGGGACATCCGAATACGAGCAGTACTTC.